Described below is a single T cell receptor (beta chain) sequence and its context. This record comes from a study of blood T cell repertoires in COVID-19. In the study overall: Sites across the United States, Italy and Spain contributed samples from acute and convalescent COVID-19.

Per the original methods: It was from reference gene primer amplification that nucleated cell counts were estimated. Here immunoSEQ multiplex PCR was the method, and the copy in TCRdb shows in-frame clones only, minus some. For V, J and clone size, that table is used; D and trimming come from the DNA. The sample consists of hundreds of thousands of clones, roughly 84% of them appearing once. CDR3 length: 15 amino acids. Trimming shortened V by 5 bases and J by 3 bases, and 16 bases separated the two germline ends. Germline V gene sequence: CDR1 SGHAT, CDR2 FQNNGV. The clonotype comes from a man aged 35 to 55 with acute or convalescent COVID-19. This sequence joins TRBV11-2 and TRBJ1-2; tentatively, D is TRBD1 (6 bases). Sequencing used peripheral blood. The CDR3: CASSPDSVGDYGYTF. In DNA, the CDR3 is TGTGCCAGCAGCCCGGACAGTGTGGGAGACTATGGCTACACCTTC.